This TCR beta chain is drawn from a study of blood T cells in healthy people across ages. CDR1 is MNHNS, CDR2 SASEGT, per germline. The CDR3 length is 13 residues. The ends lost 7 bases at V and 4 bases at J; junction bases unmatched: 4. Sample-barcoded 5' priming and a J-beta primer mix drove a second PCR of roughly 6 to 12 cycles. A template-switch adaptor containing 12 random nucleotides labeled each cDNA molecule. Via MiXCR, TCRdb re-called the 5' RACE reads, giving one row per CDR3 protein. The sample lists hundreds of thousands of distinct CDR3 sequences; over 40% were seen once. The chain combines TRBV6-1 with TRBJ2-7; 10 nucleotides align to TRBD2. Sequencing input: blood. The origin of this receptor is a woman aged 80 or older in good health. The CDR3 DNA reads TGTGCCAGCATGCTAGCGGGAGTGTACGAGCAGTACTTC. The encoded protein is CASMLAGVYEQYF.